This record concerns one TCR beta chain sequence. This entry comes from a study of CD8+CD57+ T cells in acquired aplastic anemia. The germline V gene has CDR1 MGHDK and CDR2 SYGVNS. The CDR3 is made up of 18 amino acids. V gave up 3 bases and J gave up 4 bases, with 22 bases separating them. Flow cytometry had shown expanded CD8+CD57+ cells in the patients chosen for sequencing. Genomic DNA, the template, was used for profiling of the TCR beta VDJ and CDR3. TCRdb analysed the reads with MiXCR anew, one entry per CDR3 protein. The data hold some 150,000 distinct CDR3 sequences, with 60% to 80% observed a single time.

The J gene is TRBJ1-5, the V gene TRBV25-1, with TRBD1 as a possible D gene (6 bases). The receptor was isolated from a human donor with aplastic anemia. Sequenced sample: sorted CD4+, CD8+, or CD8+CD57+ T cells (not recorded which) from PBMCs. The CDR3 protein is CASSDWISWGHQNQPQHF. The CDR3 DNA is TGTGCCAGCAGTGATTGGATCAGTTGGGGACATCAGAATCAGCCCCAGCATTTT.